These 10 T cell receptor beta chains came from one sample sequenced in a study of blood T cell repertoires in COVID-19. Libraries were prepared by immunoSEQ multiplex PCR; TCRdb keeps only in-frame clonotypes and omits some of them. The sample consists of 200,000 to 300,000 clones, roughly 80% of them appearing once. The sample comprised peripheral blood. Receptors were obtained from a woman aged 55-70 years with active or convalescent COVID-19.

The chain uses TRBV28 and TRBJ1-1, with D possibly being TRBD1 (6 bases). Germline CDR1 and CDR2: MDHEN and SYDVKM. CDR3 length equals 15 residues. V lost 1 base, J lost 0 bases, and 9 bases lay in between. The CDR3 here is CASSLSDSLNTEAFF. DNA for the CDR3: TGTGCCAGCAGTTTATCGGACAGCCTGAACACTGAAGCTTTCTTT.

The V gene is TRBV19, the J gene TRBJ1-5; D call uncertain. The CDR3 contains 14 residues. Between the trimmed V and J ends, which lost 7 bases and 7 bases, there was a span of 17 bases. The germline CDR1 and CDR2 sequences are LNHDA and SQIVND (reference sequence). The CDR3 nucleotides read TGTGCCAGTAAGGAGGAGGGCGGGAGGCAGCCCCAGCATTTT. It encodes CASKEEGGRQPQHF.

This clone came up a few times. The V and J genes are TRBV4-1 and TRBJ2-3, with TRBD2 identical over 13 bases. The junction had 4 bases not matched to a gene; V was cut back by 0 bases and J by 4 bases. Per germline, CDR1 MGHRA and CDR2 YSYEKL. The CDR3 is 17 residues long. The CDR3 bases are TGCGCCAGCAGCCAAGATCAACTAGCGGGAGGGCCAGATACGCAGTATTTT. Its translation is CASSQDQLAGGPDTQYF.

This chain links TRBV27 with TRBJ2-7; tentatively, D is TRBD2 (5 bases). Germline V CDR1 and CDR2: MNHEY, SMNVEV (reference sequence). The V end lost 3 bases, the J end lost 5 bases, and 11 bases lay between the germline ends. The CDR3 runs 13 residues. The CDR3 here is CASSFYPGNEQYV. In nucleotides, the CDR3 is TGTGCCAGCAGTTTTTATCCGGGGAACGAGCAGTACGTC.

The gene calls are TRBV5-1 and TRBJ2-2; weak D call: TRBD2 (6 bases). Trimming removed 4 bases at V and 5 bases at J, with 15 bases between. The length of the CDR3 is 15 residues. Looked up from germline, CDR1 is SGHRS and CDR2 is YFSETQ. The CDR3 spells CASSAGGAGTGELFF. CDR3 nucleotide sequence: TGCGCCAGCAGCGCTGGAGGGGCGGGTACCGGGGAGCTGTTTTTT.

The rearrangement joins TRBV11-3 to TRBJ1-1; D remains ambiguous. Germline values: CDR1 SGHNT, CDR2 YENEEA. CDR3 size: 13 residues. The germline V and J ends were trimmed by 4 bases and 2 bases, with 8 bases remaining between them. The CDR3 region is CASSSTVNTEAFF. CDR3 coding DNA: TGTGCCAGCAGCTCCACAGTAAACACTGAAGCTTTCTTT.

The chain combines TRBV6-5 with TRBJ1-4; the match to TRBD1 covers 7 bases. The CDR3 is made up of 13 amino acids. Germline trimming cut 9 bases from V and 3 bases from J; bases unmatched to any gene: 4. Per the germline V gene, CDR1 is MNHEY and CDR2 is SVGAGI. CDR3 DNA sequence: TGTGCCAGTGAGGGGGCAGCTAATGAAAAACTGTTTTTT. Residues: CASEGAANEKLFF.

This clone occurred a few times. The genes are TRBV11-3 and TRBJ2-3; D is possibly TRBD1 (6 bases). In germline, CDR1 is SGHNT, CDR2 YENEEA. This CDR3 region has 14 residues. V was clipped by 3 bases and J by 4 bases, with 11 bases between them. The CDR3 is CASSFQQGADTQYF. CDR3 nucleotides: TGTGCCAGCAGCTTCCAACAGGGTGCAGATACGCAGTATTTT. Supplemented by reference TRBV11-3 and TRBJ2-3, the full variable domain reads EAGVVQSPRYKIIEKKQPVAFWCNPISGHNTLYWYLQNLGQGPELLIRYENEEAVDDSQLPKDRFSAERLKGVDSTLKIQPAELGDSAVYLCASSFQQGADTQYFGPGTRLTVL.

There are a few counts of this clone. The chain employs TRBV4-2 and TRBJ1-2, with 9 nucleotides matching TRBD1. CDR1 and CDR2 from the germline V gene are LGHNA and YNFKEQ. The V segment lost 0 bases and the J segment 3 bases; nucleotides outside the gene matches: 8. This CDR3 comprises 17 residues. The CDR3 coding sequence is TGTGCCAGCAGCCAAGATCGGGCGGACAGGGGTGACTATGGCTACACCTTC. Translated, it gives CASSQDRADRGDYGYTF.

The chain recombines TRBV6-5 with TRBJ2-1; 10 nucleotides match TRBD1. Unmatched junction bases numbered 10, after V lost 4 bases and J lost 7 bases. CDR1 is MNHEY and CDR2 is SVGAGI in the germline V gene. The CDR3 length is 16 residues. CDR3: CASSLGPGQGRNEQFF. In nucleotides, the CDR3 is TGTGCCAGCAGTTTGGGTCCGGGACAGGGGAGAAATGAGCAGTTCTTC.